A single sample gave rise to the 3 T cell receptor beta chains below, sequenced in a study of early T cells in non-severe SARS-CoV-2 infection. From the 5' RACE reads, TCRdb called clonotypes with MiXCR, one entry per CDR3 protein. The data show almost 65,000 distinct CDR3 sequences, with more than 4% seen just once and around 4.9% held by the top ten. The material sequenced was whole blood. The source is an adult who was a healthcare worker with PCR-confirmed SARS-CoV-2 infection or an uninfected control (not recorded which).

This clonotype was detected a few times. The chain recombines TRBV6-5 with TRBJ1-1, with D tentatively TRBD1 (5 bases). Trimming stripped 6 bases from V and 3 bases from J, with 11 bases between. This CDR3 region has 13 residues. Per germline, CDR1 MNHEY and CDR2 SVGAGI. The CDR3 reads CASRGPTDTEAFF. CDR3 DNA: TGTGCCAGCAGGGGACCGACGGACACTGAAGCTTTCTTT.

This clonotype was seen ten or more times. V is TRBV5-1 and J is TRBJ2-3, with a possible D match to TRBD2 (5 bases). Trimming took 3 bases from V and 5 from J, leaving 16 bases between them. CDR1 SGHRS and CDR2 YFSETQ come from the germline V gene. The CDR3 length is 15 residues. In DNA form, the CDR3 reads TGCGCCAGCAGCTCTTCCACGAGCGGTGGAGATACGCAGTATTTT. It yields the protein CASSSSTSGGDTQYF.

This clonotype was seen more than once but under ten times. V usage is TRBV5-1 and J usage is TRBJ2-7, with D uncertain. Trimming left V 4 bases short and J 6 bases short, with 17 bases between. CDR1 is SGHRS and CDR2 is YFSETQ in the germline V gene. This CDR3 is 14 amino acids long. For the CDR3, the DNA is TGCGCCAGCAGCCCGGCAACGGAGTGGAGCGAGCAGTACTTC. This gives the protein CASSPATEWSEQYF.